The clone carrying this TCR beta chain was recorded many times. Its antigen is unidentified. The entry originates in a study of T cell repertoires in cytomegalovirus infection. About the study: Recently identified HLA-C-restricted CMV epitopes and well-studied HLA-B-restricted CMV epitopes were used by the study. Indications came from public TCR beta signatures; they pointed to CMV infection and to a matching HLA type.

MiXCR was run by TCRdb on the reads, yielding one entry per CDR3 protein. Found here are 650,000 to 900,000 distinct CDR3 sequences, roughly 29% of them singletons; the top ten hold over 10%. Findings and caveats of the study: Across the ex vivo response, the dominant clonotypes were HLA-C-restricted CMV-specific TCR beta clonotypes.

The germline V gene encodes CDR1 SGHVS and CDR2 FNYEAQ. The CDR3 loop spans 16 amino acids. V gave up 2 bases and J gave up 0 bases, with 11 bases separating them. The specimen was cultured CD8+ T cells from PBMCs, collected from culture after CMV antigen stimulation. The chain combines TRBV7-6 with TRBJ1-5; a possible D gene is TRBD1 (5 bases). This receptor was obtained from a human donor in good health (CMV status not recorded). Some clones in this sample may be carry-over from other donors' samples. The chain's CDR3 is CASSLFYRSSNQPQHF. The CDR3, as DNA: TGTGCCAGCAGCTTATTTTACAGGAGTAGCAATCAGCCCCAGCATTTT.